A single T cell receptor beta chain is shown here with its context. Its specificity is not known. TCRdb reanalysed the RT-PCR reads using MiXCR and keeps one entry per CDR3 protein. The sample includes around 500,000 distinct CDR3 sequences, approximately 9.9% of them seen just once. The data were taken from a study of response to subunit inactivated influenza vaccine. Findings and limits, study-wide: Only a handful of new T cells, the authors suggested, are recruited with each seasonal influenza vaccination.

This CDR3 contains 15 residues. Trimming pared 3 bases from V and 1 base from J, leaving 10 bases between. CDR1 and CDR2 (germline): SGHTA, FQGNSA. This receptor was taken from a man in his fifties who received an inactivated influenza vaccine. Sequences were derived from PBMCs from blood, sampled about 40 days after vaccination. V and J are TRBV7-2 and TRBJ1-5; D gene uncertain. The CDR3 is CASSLVLGSNQPQHF. CDR3 nucleotides: TGTGCCAGCAGCTTGGTGCTGGGCAGCAATCAGCCCCAGCATTTT. Variable domain in full (rest from reference TRBV7-2 and TRBJ1-5): GAGVSQSPSNKVTEKGKDVELRCDPISGHTALYWYRQSLGQGLEFLIYFQGNSAPDKSGLPSDRFSAERTGGSVSTLTIQRTQQEDSAVYLCASSLVLGSNQPQHFGDGTRLSIL.